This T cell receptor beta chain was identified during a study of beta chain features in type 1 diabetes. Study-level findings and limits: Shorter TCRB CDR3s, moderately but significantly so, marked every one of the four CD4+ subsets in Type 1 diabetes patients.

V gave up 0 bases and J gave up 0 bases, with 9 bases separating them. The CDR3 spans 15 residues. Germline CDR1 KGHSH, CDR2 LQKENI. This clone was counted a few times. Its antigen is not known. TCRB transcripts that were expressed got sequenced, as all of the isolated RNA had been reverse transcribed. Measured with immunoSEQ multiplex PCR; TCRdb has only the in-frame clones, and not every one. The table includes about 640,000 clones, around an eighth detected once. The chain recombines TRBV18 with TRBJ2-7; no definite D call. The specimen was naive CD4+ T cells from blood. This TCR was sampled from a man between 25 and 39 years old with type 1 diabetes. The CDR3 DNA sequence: TGTGCCAGCTCACCACCGGGTTTCAGCTCCTACGAGCAGTACTTC. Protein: CASSPPGFSSYEQYF. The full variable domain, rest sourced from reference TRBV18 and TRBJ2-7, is NAGVMQNPRHLVRRRGQEARLRCSPMKGHSHVYWYRQLPEEGLKFMVYLQKENIIDESGMPKERFSAEFPKEGPSILRIQQVVRGDSAAYFCASSPPGFSSYEQYFGPGTRLTVT.